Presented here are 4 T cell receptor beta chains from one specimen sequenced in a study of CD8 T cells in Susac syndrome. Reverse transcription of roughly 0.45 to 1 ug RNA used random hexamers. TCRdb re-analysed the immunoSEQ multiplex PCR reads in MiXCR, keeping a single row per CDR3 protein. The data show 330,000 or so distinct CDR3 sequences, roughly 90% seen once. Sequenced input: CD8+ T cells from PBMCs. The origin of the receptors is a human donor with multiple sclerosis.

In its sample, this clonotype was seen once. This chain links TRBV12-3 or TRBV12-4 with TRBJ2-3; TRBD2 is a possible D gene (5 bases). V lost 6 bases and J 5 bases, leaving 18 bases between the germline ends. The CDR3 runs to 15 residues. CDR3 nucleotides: TGTGCCAGCAGCCTGGACGGACTTCTGAGAGATACGCAGTATTTT. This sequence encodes CASSLDGLLRDTQYF.

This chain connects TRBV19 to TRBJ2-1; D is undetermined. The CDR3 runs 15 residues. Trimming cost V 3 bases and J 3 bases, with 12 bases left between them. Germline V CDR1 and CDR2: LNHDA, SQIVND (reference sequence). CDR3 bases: TGTGCCAGTAGTATTGGTAGCTGGGGCTACAATGAGCAGTTCTTC. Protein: CASSIGSWGYNEQFF.

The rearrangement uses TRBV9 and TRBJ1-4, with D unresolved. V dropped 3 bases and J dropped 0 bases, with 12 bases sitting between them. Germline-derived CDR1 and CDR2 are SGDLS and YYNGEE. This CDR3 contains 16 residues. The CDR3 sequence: CASSEEVEATNEKLFF. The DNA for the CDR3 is TGTGCCAGCAGCGAGGAGGTGGAAGCAACTAATGAAAAACTGTTTTTT.

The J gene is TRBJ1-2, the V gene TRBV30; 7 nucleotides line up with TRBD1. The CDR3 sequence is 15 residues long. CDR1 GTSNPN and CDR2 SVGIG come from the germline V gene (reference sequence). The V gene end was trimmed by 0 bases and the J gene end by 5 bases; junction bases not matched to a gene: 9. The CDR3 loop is CAWSVLAAGGYGYTF. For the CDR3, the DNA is TGTGCCTGGAGTGTTCTGGCCGCAGGGGGTTATGGCTACACCTTC.